The sequence of this TCR beta chain was determined in a study of siplizumab effects on memory and regulatory T cells. General study points: Significant reduction of alloreactive sequences traceable to unstimulated CD4+ memory cells was observed with siplizumab.

On this clone itself: Its antigen remains unidentified.

Assaying covered about 10^5 TCR templates per sample. The repertoire was sequenced with immunoSEQ multiplex PCR; TCRdb's copy has only in-frame clones and lacks some. The top ten clones hold 6.5% of a sample with tens of thousands of clones, 93% of them seen once. The clonotype originates from a human donor in good health. The specimen was CD8+ T cells sorted from blood.

The CDR3 nucleotides are TGTGCCAGCAGCTTAACGGTTCAGAGGGACGAGGCCTACGAGCAGTACTTC. Encoded protein: CASSLTVQRDEAYEQYF. The chain has TRBV7-9 and TRBJ2-7; perhaps D is TRBD1 or TRBD2 (5 bases each). V was pared by 2 bases and J by 2 bases, with 19 bases between. The CDR3 has 17 amino acids. The germline V gene has CDR1 SEHNR and CDR2 FQNEAQ (reference sequence). Complete variable domain (other parts from reference TRBV7-9 and TRBJ2-7): DTGVSQNPRHKITKRGQNVTFRCDPISEHNRLYWYRQTLGQGPEFLTYFQNEAQLEKSRLLSDRFSAERPKGSFSTLEIQRTEQGDSAMYLCASSLTVQRDEAYEQYFGPGTRLTVT.